The following is a T cell receptor beta chain sequence with its context. The source of the sample is a study of blood T cell repertoires in COVID-19. Study-wide background: Whether acute or convalescent, the COVID-19 samples came from the United States, Italy and Spain. PBMCs, B-cell-depleted T cells, or T cells provided the cDNA or gDNA that made up the material.

The CDR3 totals 13 residues. Germline loops: CDR1 DFQATT, CDR2 SNEGSKA (reference sequence). Trimming shortened V by 3 bases and J by 9 bases, and 15 bases separated the two germline ends. Produced via immunoSEQ multiplex PCR; TCRdb's table is partial and in-frame only. This table has about 250,000 clones, 85% to 90% appearing once. Living in 20 to 30 US areas, the participants were between roughly 18 and 90 years of age. Donors of Cohort 3 who recovered were those that had two negative PCRs, clearance, or symptom resolution. This sequence joins TRBV20-1 and TRBJ2-4, with a tentative D call TRBD2 (6 bases). The material sequenced was PBMCs or T cells enriched from blood (not recorded which). The TCR sequence derives from a man between 18 and 29 years old who had recovered from COVID-19. The CDR3 region is CSASGRGNGIQYF. For the CDR3, the DNA is TGCAGTGCTAGTGGTCGGGGGAACGGCATTCAGTACTTC.